The clone carrying this T cell receptor beta chain was seen just once. Its antigen remains unknown. The data originate from a study of cytomegalovirus exposure and HLA in healthy donors. V was pared by 0 bases and J by 5 bases, with 2 bases of the junction left unmatched. The CDR3 is 15 residues long. Germline CDR1 is SNHLY and CDR2 is FYNNEI. The study ran its PCR with 60 Vbeta and 13 Jbeta primers. Repertoires were generated with immunoSEQ multiplex PCR, while TCRdb's copy carries only in-frame clones and drops some. The sample carries approximately 160,000 clones, approximately 80% recorded once. Points from the study as a whole: Some V segments (TRBV6-2 and TRBV6-3 among them) were excluded as indistinguishable.

This clonotype originated in a woman between 45 and 60 years old in good health and CMV-seropositive. The V gene is TRBV2, the J gene TRBJ2-1; 9 bases are shared with TRBD2. Source material: PBMCs. The CDR3 here is CASSEARLADNEQFF. CDR3 nucleotide sequence: TGTGCCAGCAGTGAAGCGCGACTAGCGGACAATGAGCAGTTCTTC.